Included here is one TCR beta chain sequence, with context. This entry comes from a study of CD8+CD57+ T cells in acquired aplastic anemia. Profiling of TCR beta VDJ combinations and CDR3 sequences used genomic DNA as template. MiXCR was run by TCRdb on the reads, yielding one entry per CDR3 protein. The data show approximately 260,000 distinct CDR3 sequences, with less than 85% seen just once and 35% to 50% held by the top ten. V was clipped by 0 bases and J by 7 bases, with 16 bases between them. This CDR3 spans 16 amino acids. CDR1 and CDR2 (germline): DFQATT, SNEGSKA (reference sequence). All patients picked for sequencing had shown, by flow cytometry, an expansion of CD8+CD57+ cells.

The specimen sequenced was sorted CD4+, CD8+, or CD8+CD57+ T cells (not recorded which) from PBMCs. The rearrangement links TRBV20-1 to TRBJ1-6, with D possibly matching TRBD1 (5 bases). The receptor was derived from a human donor with aplastic anemia. The CDR3 DNA sequence: TGCAGTGCTAGAGAAAAATCCCGGGGCAGAAATTCACCCCTCCACTTT. Amino acids: CSAREKSRGRNSPLHF.